The 12 T cell receptor beta chains presented below share a single source sample, sequenced in a study of naive and memory T cell subsets. Two oligonucleotides, mixed equimolar, formed the beta constant-region primer covering TRBC1 and TRBC2. The ligated cDNA underwent four PCR rounds using SP2 and nested alpha and beta constant-region primers. TCRdb re-derived calls from the UMI-ligation and nested PCR reads in MiXCR, one entry per CDR3 protein. Of under 3,500 distinct CDR3 sequences in the sample, around 4.9% were seen once. Material: CD4+ TEMRA cells from blood. The subset here: effector memory re-expressing CD45RA, CD45RA+ CD27-. The receptors were gathered from a human donor in good health.

This clonotype was observed a few times. The genes are TRBV5-1 and TRBJ1-1; no clear D. The V end lost 6 bases, the J end lost 0 bases, and 12 bases lay between the germline ends. CDR1 is SGHRS and CDR2 is YFSETQ in the germline V gene. The CDR3 sequence is 14 residues long. The CDR3 loop is CASNPAGMNTEAFF. CDR3 nucleotide sequence: TGCGCCAGCAACCCGGCGGGGATGAACACTGAAGCTTTCTTT.

The DNA of the CDR3 is TGTGCCAGCTCACGACAGGGTTCAGCCGGGGAGCTGTTTTTT. This translates into CASSRQGSAGELFF. The rearrangement joins TRBV18 to TRBJ2-2; TRBD1 aligns across 7 bases. Germline V CDR1 and CDR2: KGHSH, LQKENI. The CDR3 has 14 amino acids. V trimming: 4 bases; J trimming: 6 bases; junction bases outside the gene matches: 5.

On this clonotype: This could be a read error, since a much larger clone is one nucleotide away. V and J are TRBV20-1 and TRBJ1-5, with a possible D match to TRBD1 (6 bases). The CDR3 consists of 14 residues. Germline CDR1 DFQATT, CDR2 SNEGSKA (reference sequence). CDR3 nucleotide sequence: TGCAGTGCTAGGTCCAGGGGCCTTAATCAGCTCCAGCATTTT. Protein: CSARSRGLNQLQHF.

This clonotype was observed at least ten times. The genes are TRBV5-1 and TRBJ2-2; D possibly uses TRBD1 or TRBD2 (6 bases each). V was clipped by 4 bases and J by 1 base, with 11 bases between them. This CDR3 region has 15 residues. Germline CDR1 reads SGHRS; CDR2 reads YFSETQ. The CDR3 is CASSAGHWNTGELFF. The CDR3, as DNA: TGCGCCAGCAGCGCGGGACATTGGAACACCGGGGAGCTGTTTTTT.

This clonotype was observed at least ten times. The gene calls are TRBV28 and TRBJ2-5; D ambiguous. V was shortened by 6 bases and J by 4 bases, with 15 bases between the two germline ends. The germline gives CDR1 MDHEN, CDR2 SYDVKM. The CDR3 contains 14 residues. The CDR3 sequence is CASSVPSARETQYF. Written as DNA, the CDR3 is TGTGCCAGCAGCGTACCGTCTGCGCGAGAGACCCAGTACTTC.

This chain joins TRBV5-1 and TRBJ2-7; possibly TRBD1 for D (5 bases). CDR1 and CDR2 (germline): SGHRS, YFSETQ. The CDR3 spans 12 residues. Trimming removed 4 bases from V and 6 bases from J, with 11 bases in between. CDR3 DNA sequence: TGCGCCAGCAGCCAATATAGGGGCGAGCAGTACTTC. It yields the protein CASSQYRGEQYF.

This clonotype counts as medium-sized. The V call is TRBV7-2, the J call TRBJ1-5, with a tentative D call TRBD1 (6 bases). The germline V gene has CDR1 SGHTA and CDR2 FQGNSA. With 5 bases removed from V and 6 bases from J, the gap between germline ends came to 11 bases. The CDR3 spans 13 residues. CDR3 residues: CASSTEGGQPQHF. CDR3 DNA: TGTGCCAGCAGCACCGAGGGGGGTCAGCCCCAGCATTTT.

This clonotype is labeled as medium-sized. CDR3 bases: TGTGCCAGCAGGGGACAGACAAACACTGAAGCTTTCTTT. This sequence encodes CASRGQTNTEAFF. The V call is TRBV11-2, the J call TRBJ1-1, with TRBD1 matching 7 bases. J lost 2 bases, V lost 6 bases, and 3 bases had no gene match. The CDR3 loop spans 13 amino acids. The germline CDR1 and CDR2 sequences are SGHAT and FQNNGV.

Many counts were recorded for this clonotype. This may stem from a read error, because a much larger clone lies one nucleotide away. The V call is TRBV28, the J call TRBJ2-7; D is possibly TRBD1 or TRBD2 (5 bases each). Trimming stripped 5 bases from V and 2 bases from J, with 19 bases between. The germline gives CDR1 MDHEN, CDR2 SYDVKM. The CDR3 runs 16 residues. CDR3 nucleotides: TGTGCCAGCAGTCCCGTTCCGGGACGACGGACCTACGAGCAGTACTTC. Its translation: CASSPVPGRRTYEQYF.

This clonotype was seen many times. The rearrangement uses TRBV5-1 and TRBJ2-5; 7 bases map to TRBD1. After removal of 4 bases from V and 2 bases from J, the junction contained 8 bases not matched to a gene. Per germline, CDR1 SGHRS and CDR2 YFSETQ. The CDR3 totals 15 residues. CDR3 DNA sequence: TGCGCCAGCAGCACCATACCGGGACAGCAAGAGACCCAGTACTTC. Translation gives CASSTIPGQQETQYF.

This clonotype was detected a few times. Here the CDR3 DNA reads TGTGCCATCAGTGAGGGGCGACAGGGTTTCAATGAGCAGTTCTTC. Translation: CAISEGRQGFNEQFF. The chain uses TRBV10-3 and TRBJ2-1, with 7 bases matching TRBD1. CDR1 is ENHRY, CDR2 SYGVKD, per germline. The CDR3 contains 15 residues. With 2 bases clipped from V and 6 bases from J, the junction kept 7 bases outside the gene matches.

By sample fraction, this clonotype is medium-sized. The chain recombines TRBV4-3 with TRBJ2-1; TRBD2 aligns across 8 bases. Germline CDR1 is LGHNA and CDR2 is YSLEER. V lost 0 bases and J lost 3; bases outside the gene matches: 7. The CDR3 has 17 residues. DNA of the CDR3: TGCGCCAGCAGCCAAGATTTGGCTAGCGGGTTCTACAATGAGCAGTTCTTC. This gives the protein CASSQDLASGFYNEQFF.